This T cell receptor beta chain derives from a study of blood T cell repertoires in COVID-19. Source study methods: Cell counts per sample came from amplifying reference gene primers. Profiling relied on immunoSEQ multiplex PCR, and the TCRdb table lists in-frame clones only, not all of them. The V and J calls and clone size were taken over from that table, and D and trimming were inferred from the DNA. The table shows 200,000 to 250,000 clones, with roughly 85% occurring only once. This CDR3 has 20 amino acids. The ends were cut back, 4 bases at V and 6 bases at J, with 31 bases in the middle. CDR1 and CDR2 from the germline V gene are LGHNT and FRNRAP. Seattle's enrolled individuals joined amid active infection and were then monitored longitudinally.

The genes are TRBV12-5 and TRBJ1-5; no firm D call. The receptor's source is a man between 45 and 60 years old with COVID-19, enrolled during active disease. The sequenced material came from peripheral blood. The chain's CDR3 is CASGYFRGKRSTGGGQPQHF. The CDR3 coding sequence is TGTGCTAGTGGTTACTTCCGGGGAAAAAGGTCGACCGGAGGCGGTCAGCCCCAGCATTTT. Based on the CDR3 plus reference TRBV12-5 and TRBJ1-5, the full variable domain is DARVTQTPRHKVTEMGQEVTMRCQPILGHNTVFWYRQTMMQGLELLAYFRNRAPLDDSGMPKDRFSAEMPDATLATLKIQPSEPRDSAVYFCASGYFRGKRSTGGGQPQHFGDGTRLSIL.